This T cell receptor beta chain was sequenced during a study of molecular identifiers for immune sequencing clone quantification. On the study more broadly: Across replicate runs, RNA obtained from approximately 20,000 or 100,000 naive CD8 cells was divided into five, with four undergoing sequencing.

The germline gives CDR1 SGHAT, CDR2 FQNNGV. This CDR3 contains 14 residues. For bulk TCR libraries, previously described methods and listed TCR primers were used. TCRdb reprocessed the PCR reads via MiXCR and lists one record per CDR3 protein. The data hold approximately 630,000 distinct CDR3 sequences, with around 25% observed a single time. The sample holds one count of this clonotype. A much larger clone is a single base away; this may be a read error. Sorted cell numbers of about 19,000 to 1,000,000, with 10%, 30% or 50% RNA, served as input for naive CD8 libraries. The chain uses TRBV11-2 and TRBJ2-7; a weak D match, TRBD1 (6 bases). The receptor's source is a human donor in good health. Some libraries in this study had Jurkat cell RNA spiked in. The sequenced sample consisted of naive CD8+ T cells from blood, with Jurkat cell RNA spiked in. Specified subset: FACS-sorted CD8+CD4-CCR7+CD45RA+ naive T cells. CDR3 DNA: TGTGCCAGCAGCTTAGAACAGGGCACCTACGGGCAGTACTTC. It specifies CASSLEQGTYGQYF.